These 7 T cell receptor beta chains came from one sample sequenced in a study of blood T cell repertoires in COVID-19. Clones were read by immunoSEQ multiplex PCR, and TCRdb kept only the in-frame ones, dropping some. The profile shows 39,000 or so clones, about 81% of them singletons. Source material: peripheral blood. The source is a man aged 35-49 years with active or convalescent COVID-19.

The chain joins TRBV28 to TRBJ2-7; 7 positions match TRBD2. Germline CDR1 MDHEN, CDR2 SYDVKM. There are 13 residues in the CDR3. V trimming: 4 bases; J trimming: 5 bases; junction bases outside the gene matches: 5. The CDR3 coding sequence is TGTGCCAGCAGTTCCCCGGGACTACACGAGCAGTACTTC. Its translation: CASSSPGLHEQYF.

This clone showed up just a few times. This chain links TRBV5-5 with TRBJ1-1, with D possibly matching TRBD1 (6 bases). The CDR3 length is 17 residues. Trimming shortened V by 3 bases and J by 0 bases, and 18 bases separated the two germline ends. From germline, CDR1 is SGHKS and CDR2 YYEKEE (reference sequence). The CDR3 sequence: CASSWSPLGDMNTEAFF. In nucleotides, the CDR3 is TGTGCCAGCAGCTGGAGCCCCTTGGGGGACATGAACACTGAAGCTTTCTTT.

This chain's CDR3 is CASSPRGAQGNEQYF. As DNA, the CDR3 is TGTGCCAGCAGCCCCCGCGGTGCACAGGGCAACGAGCAGTACTTC. This chain joins TRBV3-1 (or the pseudogene TRBV3-2) and TRBJ2-7, with a possible D match to TRBD1 (6 bases). This CDR3 comprises 15 residues. CDR1 and CDR2 from the germline V gene are LGHDT and YNNKEL (reference sequence). V lost 4 bases and J lost 5, with 18 bases in between.

V gene TRBV27 combines with J gene TRBJ2-7; weak D call: TRBD1 (6 bases). The CDR3 runs 16 residues. Trimming removed 5 bases from V and 2 bases from J, with 19 bases in between. CDR1 MNHEY and CDR2 SMNVEV come from the germline V gene (reference sequence). Written as DNA, the CDR3 is TGTGCCAGCAGTCCTAGGCGACAGGCGATTACCTACGAGCAGTACTTC. Residues: CASSPRRQAITYEQYF.

The chain carries TRBV5-1 and TRBJ2-5; 12 nucleotides align to TRBD2. V lost 4 bases to trimming and J lost 2 bases; unmatched junction nucleotides: 12. Germline V gene sequence: CDR1 SGHRS, CDR2 YFSETQ. The CDR3 covers 18 residues. The CDR3 loop reads CASSPGPPSGREQETQYF. The CDR3 DNA follows: TGCGCCAGCAGCCCCGGGCCCCCTAGCGGGAGGGAACAAGAGACCCAGTACTTC.

The chain employs TRBV20-1 and TRBJ2-1; 7 nucleotides line up with TRBD2. The length of the CDR3 is 15 residues. The J segment lost 8 bases and the V segment lost 3 bases, leaving 13 bases of the junction unmatched. Per germline, CDR1 DFQATT and CDR2 SNEGSKA (reference sequence). The CDR3 sequence: CSASSLAVPGDEQFF. In nucleotides, the CDR3 is TGCAGTGCTAGTTCTCTAGCGGTCCCGGGAGATGAGCAGTTCTTC.

The genes are TRBV5-1 and TRBJ2-2; TRBD1 matches at 7 bases. Germline V lookup: CDR1 SGHRS, CDR2 YFSETQ. This CDR3 is 15 amino acids long. J was trimmed by 0 bases and V by 3 bases; bases with no gene match: 2. As DNA, the CDR3 is TGCGCCAGCAGCTGGCAGGGGGCGAACACCGGGGAGCTGTTTTTT. The encoded protein is CASSWQGANTGELFF.